The sequence of this T cell receptor (beta chain) was determined in a study of T cells in Graves' hyperthyroidism and ophthalmopathy. Study-level points and caveats: Most expanded thyroid clonotypes above 0.001 recurred in blood.

Clinical symptoms, serum thyroxine, TRAb, thyroid ultrasound and orbital computed tomography established diagnosis. As to this clonotype: As yet, its antigen is unknown.

V gave up 6 bases and J gave up 5 bases, with 23 bases separating them. The CDR3 covers 16 residues. The germline V gene encodes CDR1 DFQATT and CDR2 SNEGSKA (reference sequence). Amplification yielded TCR beta CDR3 regions, with RNA transcripts as the source. The HTBI primer set was used in a first-round RT-PCR of the TCR CDR3. Each CDR3 protein is one row after TCRdb ran MiXCR on the multiplex PCR reads. Of some 700,000 distinct CDR3 sequences in the sample, roughly 17% were seen once. This TCR derives from a man aged 45-65 years with Graves' hyperthyroidism. Sequencing input: blood. The chain employs TRBV20-1 and TRBJ2-1, with D possibly being TRBD1 or TRBD2 (5 bases each). Written as DNA, the CDR3 is TGCAGTGCGGTGTTACTCGGGACGGGGTCTAACAATGAGCAGTTCTTC. This gives the protein CSAVLLGTGSNNEQFF.